The sequence of this T cell receptor (beta chain) was determined in a study of PD-1 blockade in classical Hodgkin lymphoma. Every patient experienced relapse after autologous stem cell transplantation, and brentuximab vedotin exposure varied. Germline V lookup: CDR1 SEHNR, CDR2 FQNEAQ (reference sequence). Trimming stripped 3 bases from V and 2 bases from J, with 7 bases between. This CDR3 spans 13 amino acids. TCRdb's copy holds only in-frame clones and misses some; the assay was immunoSEQ multiplex PCR. The sample has fewer than 90,000 clones, around 90% seen once; the top ten hold under 25%. This chain joins TRBV7-9 and TRBJ2-5, with unresolved D. The starting material was peripheral blood mononuclear cells (PBMCs), obtained at baseline. The receptor's source is a human donor with classical Hodgkin lymphoma. CDR3 nucleotide sequence: TGTGCCAGCAGCTTGTCTGATCAAGAGACCCAGTACTTC. The encoded protein is CASSLSDQETQYF.